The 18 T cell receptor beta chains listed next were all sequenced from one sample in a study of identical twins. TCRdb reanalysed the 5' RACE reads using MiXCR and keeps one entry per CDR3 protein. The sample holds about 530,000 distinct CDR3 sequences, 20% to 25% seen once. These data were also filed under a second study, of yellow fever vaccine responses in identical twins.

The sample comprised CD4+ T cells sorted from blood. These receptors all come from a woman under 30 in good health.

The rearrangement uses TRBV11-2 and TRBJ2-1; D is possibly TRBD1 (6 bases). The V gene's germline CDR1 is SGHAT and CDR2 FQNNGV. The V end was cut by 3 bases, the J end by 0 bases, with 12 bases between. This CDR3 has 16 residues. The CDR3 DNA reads TGTGCCAGCAGCTTCCCCGGACAGATCTCCTACAATGAGCAGTTCTTC. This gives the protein CASSFPGQISYNEQFF.

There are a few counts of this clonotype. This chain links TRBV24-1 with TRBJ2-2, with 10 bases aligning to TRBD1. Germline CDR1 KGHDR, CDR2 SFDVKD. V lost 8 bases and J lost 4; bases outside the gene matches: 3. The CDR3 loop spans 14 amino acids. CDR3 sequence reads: CATTGTGVTGELFF. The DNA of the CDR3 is TGTGCCACCACCGGGACAGGGGTCACCGGGGAGCTGTTTTTT.

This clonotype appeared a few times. The CDR3 nucleotides are TGTGCCAGCAGTTACGGGCAGAACTATGGCTACACCTTC. Amino acids: CASSYGQNYGYTF. The chain has TRBV6-2 or TRBV6-3 and TRBJ1-2; D remains unclear. This CDR3 is 13 amino acids long. V was cut by 2 bases and J by 2 bases, with 6 bases left in between. The germline gives CDR1 MNHEY, CDR2 SVGEGT.

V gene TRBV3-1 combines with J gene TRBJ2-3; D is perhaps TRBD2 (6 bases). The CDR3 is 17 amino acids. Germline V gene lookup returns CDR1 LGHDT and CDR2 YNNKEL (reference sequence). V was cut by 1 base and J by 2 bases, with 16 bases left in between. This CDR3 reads CASSQGSVAELTDTQYF. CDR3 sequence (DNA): TGTGCCAGCAGCCAAGGGTCGGTAGCGGAGCTCACAGATACGCAGTATTTT.

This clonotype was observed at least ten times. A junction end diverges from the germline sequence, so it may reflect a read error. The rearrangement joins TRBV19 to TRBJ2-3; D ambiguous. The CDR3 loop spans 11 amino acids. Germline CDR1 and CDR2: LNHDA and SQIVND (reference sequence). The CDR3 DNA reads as TGCGCCAGCAGCGTGGCAGATACGCAGTATTTT. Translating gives CASSVADTQYF. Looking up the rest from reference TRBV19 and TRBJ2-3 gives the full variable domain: DGGITQSPKYLFRKEGQNVTLSCEQNLNHDAMYWYRQDPGQGLRLIYYSQIVNDFQKGDIAEGYSVSREKKESFPLTVTSAQKNPTAFYLCASSVADTQYFGPGTRLTVL.

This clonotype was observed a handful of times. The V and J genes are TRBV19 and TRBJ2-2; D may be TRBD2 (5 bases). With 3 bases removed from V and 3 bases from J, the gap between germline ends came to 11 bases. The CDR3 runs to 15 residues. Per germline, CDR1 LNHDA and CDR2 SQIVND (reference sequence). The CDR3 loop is CASSIRRDYTGELFF. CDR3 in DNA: TGTGCCAGTAGTATCCGACGGGATTACACCGGGGAGCTGTTTTTT.

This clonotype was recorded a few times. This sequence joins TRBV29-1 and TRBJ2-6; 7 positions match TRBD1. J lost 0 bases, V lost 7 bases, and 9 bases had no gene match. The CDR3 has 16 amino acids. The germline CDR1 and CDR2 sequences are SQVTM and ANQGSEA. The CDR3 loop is CSAIQGKVSGANVLTF. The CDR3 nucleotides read TGCAGCGCCATACAGGGGAAGGTCTCTGGGGCCAACGTCCTGACTTTC. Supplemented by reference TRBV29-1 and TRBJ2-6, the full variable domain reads SAVISQKPSRDICQRGTSLTIQCQVDSQVTMMFWYRQQPGQSLTLIATANQGSEATYESGFVIDKFPISRPNLTFSTLTVSNMSPEDSSIYLCSAIQGKVSGANVLTFGAGSRLTVL.

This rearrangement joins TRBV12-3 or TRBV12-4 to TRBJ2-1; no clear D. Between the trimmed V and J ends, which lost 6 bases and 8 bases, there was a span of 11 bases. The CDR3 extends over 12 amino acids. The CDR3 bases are TGTGCCAGCAGCCCTCCCCGGTATGAGCAGTTCTTC. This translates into CASSPPRYEQFF.

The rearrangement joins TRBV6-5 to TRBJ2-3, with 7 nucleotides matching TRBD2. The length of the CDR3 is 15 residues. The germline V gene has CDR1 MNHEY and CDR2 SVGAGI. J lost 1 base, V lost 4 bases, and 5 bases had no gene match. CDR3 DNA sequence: TGTGCCAGCAGTTTTATAGCGGGTGGCACAGATACGCAGTATTTT. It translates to CASSFIAGGTDTQYF.

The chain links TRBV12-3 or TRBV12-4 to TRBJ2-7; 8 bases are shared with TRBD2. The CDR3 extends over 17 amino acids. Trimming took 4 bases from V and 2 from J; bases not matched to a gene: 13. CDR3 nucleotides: TGTGCCAGCAGTTCCCGTGGTATTAGCGGGGCCCCCTACGAGCAGTACTTC. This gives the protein CASSSRGISGAPYEQYF.

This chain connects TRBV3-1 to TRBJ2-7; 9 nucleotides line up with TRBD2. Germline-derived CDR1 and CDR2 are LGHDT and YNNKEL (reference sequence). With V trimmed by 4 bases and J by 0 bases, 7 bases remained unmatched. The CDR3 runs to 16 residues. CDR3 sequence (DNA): TGTGCCAGCAGCCGCCTACTAGCGGGCCTCTCCTACGAGCAGTACTTC. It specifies CASSRLLAGLSYEQYF.

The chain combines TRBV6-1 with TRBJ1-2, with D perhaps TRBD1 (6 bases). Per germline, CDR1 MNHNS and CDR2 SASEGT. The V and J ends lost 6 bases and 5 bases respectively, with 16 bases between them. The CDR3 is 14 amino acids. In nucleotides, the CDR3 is TGTGCCAGCAGCTGGTTAGGGGGGAGTTATGGCTACACCTTC. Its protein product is CASSWLGGSYGYTF.

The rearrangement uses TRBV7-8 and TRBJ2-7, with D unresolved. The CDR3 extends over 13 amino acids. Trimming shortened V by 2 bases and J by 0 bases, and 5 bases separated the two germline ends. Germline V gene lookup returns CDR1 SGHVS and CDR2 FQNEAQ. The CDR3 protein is CASSLTPSYEQYF. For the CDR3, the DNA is TGTGCCAGCAGCTTAACCCCCTCCTACGAGCAGTACTTC.

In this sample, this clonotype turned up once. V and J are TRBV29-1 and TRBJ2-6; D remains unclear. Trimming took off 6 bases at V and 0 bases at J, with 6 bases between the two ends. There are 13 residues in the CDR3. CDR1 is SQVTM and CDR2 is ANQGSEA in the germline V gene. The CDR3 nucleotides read TGCAGCGTGCAGCCCTCTGGGGCCAACGTCCTGACTTTC. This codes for CSVQPSGANVLTF.

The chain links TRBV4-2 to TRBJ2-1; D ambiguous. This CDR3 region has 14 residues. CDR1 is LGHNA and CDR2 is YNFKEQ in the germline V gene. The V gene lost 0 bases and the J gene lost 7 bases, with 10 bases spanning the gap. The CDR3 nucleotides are TGTGCCAGCAGCCAAGATCAGGTTTGGAATGAGCAGTTCTTC. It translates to CASSQDQVWNEQFF.

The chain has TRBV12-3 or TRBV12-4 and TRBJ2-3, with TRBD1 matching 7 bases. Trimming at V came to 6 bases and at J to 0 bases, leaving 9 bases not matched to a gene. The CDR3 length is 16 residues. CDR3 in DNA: TGTGCCAGCAGAGGAACCCGGGACAGTAGCACAGATACGCAGTATTTT. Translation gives CASRGTRDSSTDTQYF.

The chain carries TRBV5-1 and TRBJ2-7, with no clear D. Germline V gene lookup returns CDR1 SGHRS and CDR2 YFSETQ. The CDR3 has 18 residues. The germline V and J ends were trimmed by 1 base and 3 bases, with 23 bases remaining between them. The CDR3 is CASSLLDADFGGDYEQYF. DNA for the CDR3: TGCGCCAGCAGCTTGCTCGATGCAGATTTCGGCGGCGACTACGAGCAGTACTTC.

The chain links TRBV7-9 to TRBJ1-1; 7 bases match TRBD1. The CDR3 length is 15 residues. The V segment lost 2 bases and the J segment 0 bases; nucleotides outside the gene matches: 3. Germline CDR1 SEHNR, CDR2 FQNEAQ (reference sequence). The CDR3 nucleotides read TGTGCCAGCAGCTTAAGACAGGGTATGAACACTGAAGCTTTCTTT. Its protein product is CASSLRQGMNTEAFF.